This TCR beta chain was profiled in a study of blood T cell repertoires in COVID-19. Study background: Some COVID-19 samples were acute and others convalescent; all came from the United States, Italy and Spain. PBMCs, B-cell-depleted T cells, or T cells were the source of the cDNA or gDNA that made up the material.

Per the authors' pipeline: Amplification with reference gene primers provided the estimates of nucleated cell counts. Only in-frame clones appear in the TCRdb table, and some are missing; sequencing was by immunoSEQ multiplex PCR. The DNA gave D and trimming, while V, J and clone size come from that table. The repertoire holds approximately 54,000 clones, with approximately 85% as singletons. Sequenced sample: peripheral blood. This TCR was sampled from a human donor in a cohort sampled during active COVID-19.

This CDR3 reads CASSLRTGGAGGYTF. The CDR3, as DNA: TGTGCCAGCAGCTTAAGGACAGGGGGCGCGGGTGGCTACACCTTC. The chain links TRBV11-2 to TRBJ1-2; 11 bases agree with TRBD1. The CDR3 totals 15 residues. The V gene's germline CDR1 is SGHAT and CDR2 FQNNGV. V gave up 2 bases and J gave up 7 bases; unmatched junction bases: 6.